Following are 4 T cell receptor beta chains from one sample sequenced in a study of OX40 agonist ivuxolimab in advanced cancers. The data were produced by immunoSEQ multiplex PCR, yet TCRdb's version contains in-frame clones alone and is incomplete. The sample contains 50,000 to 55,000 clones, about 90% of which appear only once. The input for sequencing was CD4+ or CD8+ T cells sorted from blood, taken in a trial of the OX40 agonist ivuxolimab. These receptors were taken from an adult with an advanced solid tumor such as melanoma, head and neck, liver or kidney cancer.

CDR3: CASSAEGFDGYTF. The DNA for the CDR3 is TGTGCCAGCAGTGCCGAGGGATTTGATGGCTACACCTTC. This chain links TRBV6-4 with TRBJ1-2, with D unresolved. Deletions cut 4 bases from V and 6 bases from J, with 12 bases between. Looked up from germline, CDR1 is MRHNA and CDR2 is SNTAGT. The CDR3 is made up of 13 amino acids.

Written as DNA, the CDR3 is TGCGCCAGCAGCTCCCGTACCACCACGGATCGAGTTGAAGCTTTCTTT. Translated: CASSSRTTTDRVEAFF. V and J are TRBV5-1 and TRBJ1-1, with D unclear. Germline V gives CDR1 SGHRS, CDR2 YFSETQ. The CDR3 runs 16 residues. V was cut by 3 bases and J by 7 bases, with 22 bases left in between. The full variable domain, with the rest looked up from reference TRBV5-1 and TRBJ1-1, is KAGVTQTPRYLIKTRGQQVTLSCSPISGHRSVSWYQQTPGQGLQFLFEYFSETQRNKGNFPGRFSGRQFSNSRSEMNVSTLELGDSALYLCASSSRTTTDRVEAFFGQGTRLTVV.

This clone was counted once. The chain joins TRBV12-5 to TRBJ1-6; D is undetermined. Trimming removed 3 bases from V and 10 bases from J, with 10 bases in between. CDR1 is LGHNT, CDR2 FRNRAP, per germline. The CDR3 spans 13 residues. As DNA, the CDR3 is TGTGCTAGTGGTTTAGAGGGCAGGTCACCCCTCCACTTT. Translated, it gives CASGLEGRSPLHF.

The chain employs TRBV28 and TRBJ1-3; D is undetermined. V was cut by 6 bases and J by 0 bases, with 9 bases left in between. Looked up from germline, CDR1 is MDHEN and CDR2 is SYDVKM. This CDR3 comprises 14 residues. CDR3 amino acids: CASSFQSSGNTIYF. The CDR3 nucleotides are TGTGCCAGCAGCTTTCAGAGCTCTGGAAACACCATATATTTT.